Sequencing of this TCR beta chain was carried out in a study of blood T cell repertoires in COVID-19. The ends lost 0 bases at V and 7 bases at J; junction bases unmatched: 6. The CDR3 consists of 15 residues. Germline V CDR1 and CDR2: SGHRS, YFSETQ. TCRdb's copy holds only in-frame clones and misses some; the assay was immunoSEQ multiplex PCR. Among approximately 290,000 clones, 80% to 95% were seen once, and the ten largest hold 0.95% to 1.3%. The clonotype was recovered from a woman aged 30 to 39 who had recovered from COVID-19. The J gene is TRBJ1-4, the V gene TRBV5-1, with 7 bases aligning to TRBD1. The specimen was PBMCs or T cells enriched from blood (not recorded which). CDR3 in amino acids: CASSLEGGRSEKLFF. CDR3 sequence (DNA): TGCGCCAGCAGCTTGGAAGGGGGCCGTAGTGAAAAACTGTTTTTT.